The 3 T cell receptor beta chains below all came from one sample that was sequenced in a study of cytomegalovirus exposure and HLA in healthy donors. PCR amplification relied on 60 Vbeta primers (plus 13 Jbeta primers). The repertoire was sequenced with immunoSEQ multiplex PCR; TCRdb's copy has only in-frame clones and lacks some. The ten top clones account for 2.2%, within a sample of roughly 120,000 clones. Sequenced: PBMCs. The receptors here all came from a man aged 35 to 55 in good health and CMV-seronegative.

This sequence joins TRBV6-5 and TRBJ2-6; D remains unclear. Trimming removed 7 bases from V and 2 bases from J, with 6 bases in between. Germline V lookup: CDR1 MNHEY, CDR2 SVGAGI. The CDR3 has 13 amino acids. CDR3: CASTSPGANVLTF. The CDR3 coding sequence is TGTGCCAGCACCTCCCCTGGGGCCAACGTCCTGACTTTC.

A note on this clone: The junction departs from germline at one end; a sequencing error may be responsible. This CDR3 reads CASSSSGGRVYTDTQYF. The CDR3 bases are TGTGCCAGTAGCTCAAGTGGCGGGAGGGTTTACACAGATACGCAGTATTTT. This sequence joins TRBV5-6 and TRBJ2-3; 9 positions agree with TRBD2. CDR3 length: 17 amino acids. The germline gives CDR1 SGHDT, CDR2 YYEEEE.

The J gene is TRBJ1-5, the V gene TRBV10-3; TRBD1 might be the D (6 bases). V was cut by 3 bases and J by 2 bases, with 14 bases left in between. The V gene's germline CDR1 is ENHRY and CDR2 SYGVKD. The CDR3 is made up of 16 amino acids. CDR3 bases: TGTGCCATCAGTGATCGGGCAGGGGAAGGCAATCAGCCCCAGCATTTT. Its translation is CAISDRAGEGNQPQHF.